The 8 T cell receptor beta chains listed next were all sequenced from one sample in a study of glioma-infiltrating T cells. TCR alpha and beta CDR3 regions were amplified from RNA using iRepertoire nested multiplex PCR. MiXCR, applied by TCRdb to the multiplex PCR reads, yields one record per CDR3 protein. This repertoire shows over 120,000 distinct CDR3 sequences, about two fifths found once; its top ten account for roughly 20%. Sample: glioma tissue, nonneoplastic brain tissue, or PBMCs (not recorded which). These receptors were taken from a human donor with low-grade glioma or glioblastoma, undergoing nonglioma brain surgery, or in good health (not recorded which).

The V gene is TRBV4-1, the J gene TRBJ2-2; D unresolved. The length of the CDR3 is 14 residues. V was shortened by 0 bases and J by 5 bases, with 7 bases between the two germline ends. The V gene's germline CDR1 is MGHRA and CDR2 YSYEKL. The CDR3 loop reads CASSQEVATGELFF. The DNA of the CDR3 is TGCGCCAGCAGCCAAGAAGTCGCTACCGGGGAGCTGTTTTTT.

This clonotype turned up a few times. The chain carries TRBV20-1 and TRBJ2-5; D is unresolved. Trimming took 2 bases from V and 2 from J, leaving 12 bases between them. The germline V gene encodes CDR1 DFQATT and CDR2 SNEGSKA (reference sequence). The CDR3 is 14 residues long. The CDR3 loop is CSARTPGRQETQYF. The DNA of the CDR3 is TGCAGTGCTAGAACTCCGGGTCGGCAAGAGACCCAGTACTTC.

The rearrangement uses TRBV6-2 or TRBV6-3 and TRBJ1-5; possible D gene TRBD1, 5 bases. The CDR3 totals 14 residues. The V gene's germline CDR1 is MNHEY and CDR2 SVGEGT. Trimming stripped 4 bases from V and 1 base from J, with 8 bases between. DNA of the CDR3: TGTGCCAGCAGTTCCGGGGGAAGCAATCAGCCCCAGCATTTT. It encodes CASSSGGSNQPQHF.

J is TRBJ2-3 and V is TRBV27; the match to TRBD2 covers 7 bases. Losses at the gene ends were 5 bases for V and 4 bases for J; bases not matched to a gene: 6. Germline V CDR1 and CDR2: MNHEY, SMNVEV (reference sequence). This CDR3 has 14 residues. The CDR3 loop reads CASSLSAGADTQYF. The CDR3 bases are TGTGCCAGCAGTCTCTCCGCGGGAGCAGATACGCAGTATTTT.

This clonotype appeared a few times. The chain carries TRBV6-1 and TRBJ2-7; the match to TRBD1 covers 7 bases. Germline lookup yields CDR1 MNHNS and CDR2 SASEGT. Trimming cost V 5 bases and J 3 bases; bases outside gene matches: 13. The CDR3 is 16 amino acids. The chain's CDR3 is CASSIRRTGHNYEQYF. The CDR3 region has the DNA TGTGCCAGCAGTATACGCCGGACAGGTCATAACTACGAGCAGTACTTC.

The genes are TRBV19 and TRBJ1-5, with 12 bases lining up with TRBD1. Germline loops: CDR1 LNHDA, CDR2 SQIVND (reference sequence). The CDR3 loop spans 18 amino acids. V trimming: 6 bases; J trimming: 2 bases; junction bases outside the gene matches: 11. The CDR3 protein is CASRKQGQGAGGNQPQHF. The CDR3 DNA follows: TGTGCCAGTAGAAAACAGGGACAGGGGGCAGGGGGCAATCAGCCCCAGCATTTT.

The J gene is TRBJ1-6, the V gene TRBV28; TRBD1 matches at 7 bases. Germline assignment: CDR1 MDHEN and CDR2 SYDVKM. There are 16 residues in the CDR3. V shed 3 bases and J 4 bases; nucleotides not matched to a gene: 6. The CDR3 sequence: CASSFGGQPYNSPLHF. The CDR3 DNA reads TGTGCCAGCAGTTTCGGGGGACAGCCTTATAATTCACCCCTCCACTTT.

The chain employs TRBV20-1 and TRBJ2-1, with a tentative D call TRBD1 (5 bases). The CDR3 is made up of 14 amino acids. Between the trimmed V and J ends, which lost 0 bases and 6 bases, there was a span of 12 bases. Germline V gene lookup returns CDR1 DFQATT and CDR2 SNEGSKA (reference sequence). The CDR3 here is CSARDLQDFNEQFF. Written as DNA, the CDR3 is TGCAGTGCTAGAGATTTACAGGATTTCAATGAGCAGTTCTTC.